This TCR beta chain was identified in a study of CD8+CD57+ T cells in acquired aplastic anemia (dated by TCRdb to 2017 to 2018). About the full investigation: On average, sorted CD4+ and CD8+ cells yielded around 3.5 ug of extracted DNA, with a range of about 0.19 to 30 ug. CD8+CD57+ expansion was defined as a frequency above the mean frequency observed in healthy subjects. What the work shows at the level of the full study, not this receptor alone: Fewer than 35 CD8+ CDR3 sequences were found to be shared between patients and controls, but these sequences appeared to be highly expressed in patients and within the immunodominant clones of the patients. Between patients and healthy controls, no significant difference in CD8+ Simpson's diversity was found (P=0.060).

Genomic DNA was used as template for profiling of TCR beta VDJ combinations and CDR3 sequences. An Illumina HiSeq 2000 was the platform used for TCR repertoire sequencing. The study's processing was this. TRBV/TRBJ rearrangement plots, CDR3 size and DJ length profiles, and Simpson's diversity index were used to evaluate the repertoires. The most abundant DNA sequence in the deep sequencing data was defined as the immunodominant clone. CDR3 amino acid sequences were screened for sharing across subjects and were compared with published repertoires and the VDJdb database. Using fastp trimming at Q25 and MiXCR clonotype assembly, TCRdb reanalyzed the public sequencing data and kept in-frame beta chains. A single entry per CDR3 protein holds the most common genes and DNA from its merged rows. The authors' filters were not applied to this entry. Recorded for this sample are hundreds of thousands of distinct CDR3 sequences; about a third of them occurred a single time. Nearly 0.85% of the sample rests with the top ten.

Flow cytometry had shown CD8+CD57+ cell expansion in the patients selected for sequencing. Severe acquired aplastic anemia was diagnosed in all patients according to International Study of Aplastic Anemia and Agranulocytosis and Camitta criteria. At the time blood was sampled, none of the patients had received any therapy. The study deep-sequenced TCR repertoires of sorted CD4+ and CD8+ blood T cells from severe aplastic anemia patients and healthy subjects. In the USA, patient enrollment took place under clinicaltrials.gov protocols 00001620, 01623167, 00001397, 00071045, 00081523 and 00961064. Ficoll-Paque density gradient centrifugation was used to isolate peripheral blood mononuclear cells. Before DNA extraction, CD4+ and CD8+ T cells were sorted with FACS or magnetic beads. A remark on this clonotype: The antigen it binds to is not known. Base-call qualities are not available, and no considerably larger clone is one nucleotide away.

V is reduced by 4 bases and J by 4 bases, leaving a spacing of 14 bases between them. From the germline V gene, CDR1 is KGHDR and CDR2 is SFDVKD. The CDR3 holds 15 amino acids from the cysteine to the phenylalanine. Only the CDR3 DNA stays, 45 bases, in frame from base 1. Sequencing was done on a sample of sorted CD4+, CD8+, or CD8+CD57+ T cells (not recorded which) from PBMCs. The V and J genes are TRBV24-1 and TRBJ2-3; the D gene is perhaps TRBD2, on 5 matching bases. The TCR originated in a human donor with aplastic anemia. The DNA is TGTGCCACCAGTGACCCCGTGAGGGTGGCAGATACGCAGTATTTT. Its product reads: CATSDPVRVADTQYF.